Listed here are 18 T cell receptor beta chains from one sample, sequenced in a study of T cells after yellow fever vaccination. TCRdb independently ran MiXCR on the 5' RACE reads; one entry per CDR3 protein. The top ten clones hold 18% of a sample with about 430,000 distinct CDR3 sequences, around 19% of them seen once. The source was PBMCs, collected before the yellow fever booster vaccination. The receptors originated from a man aged 18 to 29 who received the YFV17D yellow fever vaccine.

The CDR3 DNA reads as TGTGCCAGCAGTGTTAGGGGGGACGGCAATCAGCCCCAGCATTTT. Amino acids: CASSVRGDGNQPQHF. The V call is TRBV6-2 or TRBV6-3, the J call TRBJ1-5, with D perhaps TRBD1 (6 bases). V lost 5 bases to trimming and J lost 2 bases, with 13 bases between them. CDR1 is MNHEY and CDR2 is SVGEGT in the germline V gene. The CDR3 extends over 15 amino acids.

This clonotype has just a few counts. The CDR3 DNA reads TGTGCCAGCAGCTTATCCGAGAGTTTACGAGAGACCCAGTACTTC. Its translation: CASSLSESLRETQYF. The chain joins TRBV7-9 to TRBJ2-5; D uncertain. The germline CDR1 and CDR2 sequences are SEHNR and FQNEAQ (reference sequence). The CDR3 is 15 residues long. V dropped 2 bases and J dropped 4 bases, with 14 bases sitting between them. The whole variable domain, filled in from reference TRBV7-9 and TRBJ2-5, reads DTGVSQNPRHKITKRGQNVTFRCDPISEHNRLYWYRQTLGQGPEFLTYFQNEAQLEKSRLLSDRFSAERPKGSFSTLEIQRTEQGDSAMYLCASSLSESLRETQYFGPGTRLLVL.

This clonotype was seen a handful of times. The chain couples TRBV4-3 to TRBJ1-1; no reliable D call. This CDR3 comprises 13 residues. V was shortened by 0 bases and J by 9 bases, with 11 bases between the two germline ends. Germline CDR1 reads LGHNA; CDR2 reads YSLEER. The CDR3 DNA sequence: TGCGCCAGCAGCCAAGATCTCGAGAGACAAGCTTTCTTT. This codes for CASSQDLERQAFF.

The genes are TRBV7-2 and TRBJ2-3; D call uncertain. Germline values: CDR1 SGHTA, CDR2 FQGNSA. Trimming pared 3 bases from V and 4 bases from J, leaving 8 bases between. This CDR3 is built from 13 residues. CDR3: CASSFPSSDTQYF. CDR3 coding DNA: TGTGCCAGCAGCTTCCCAAGCTCAGATACGCAGTATTTT.

This clonotype was counted a few times. This chain joins TRBV3-1 and TRBJ2-5, with TRBD2 matching 10 bases. V lost 1 base, J lost 2 bases, and 10 bases stayed unmatched. Germline CDR1 is LGHDT and CDR2 is YNNKEL (reference sequence). The CDR3 has 18 residues. The CDR3 DNA reads as TGTGCCAGCAGCCAAGTAATCAGCGGGGGGGCAGGTCAAGAGACCCAGTACTTC. As protein: CASSQVISGGAGQETQYF.

The chain couples TRBV27 to TRBJ1-5; TRBD1 matches at 8 bases. The germline gives CDR1 MNHEY, CDR2 SMNVEV (reference sequence). The CDR3 has 14 residues. V shed 6 bases, J shed 5 bases, and the junction held 6 bases outside the gene matches. The CDR3 DNA sequence: TGTGCCAGCAGACTAAGGACAGGGCATCAGCCCCAGCATTTT. Translating gives CASRLRTGHQPQHF.

This clonotype has only a few counts. The V and J genes are TRBV5-6 and TRBJ1-1, with D uncertain. This CDR3 is built from 12 residues. Per germline, CDR1 SGHDT and CDR2 YYEEEE. Trimming left V 4 bases short and J 5 bases short, with 9 bases between. In DNA form, the CDR3 reads TGTGCCAGCAGCCGGCAGGATACTGAAGCTTTCTTT. Amino acid sequence: CASSRQDTEAFF.

This rearrangement joins TRBV5-1 to TRBJ2-7; 10 bases align to TRBD1. Trimming at V came to 3 bases and at J to 3 bases, leaving 6 bases not matched to a gene. This CDR3 has 15 residues. In germline, CDR1 is SGHRS, CDR2 YFSETQ. DNA for the CDR3: TGCGCCAGCAGCTCGGGACAGGGGAAGGACTACGAGCAGTACGTC. Encoded protein: CASSSGQGKDYEQYV.

The rearrangement uses TRBV28 and TRBJ2-6; tentative D call: TRBD2 (6 bases). V was clipped by 8 bases and J by 0 bases, with 23 bases between them. Germline values: CDR1 MDHEN, CDR2 SYDVKM. The CDR3 runs to 19 residues. Written as DNA, the CDR3 is TGTGCCAGCGAGGGTCGGGTAGATAGCGGCAGCTCTGGGGCCAACGTCCTGACTTTC. Protein: CASEGRVDSGSSGANVLTF.

This clonotype was seen a few times. This chain uses TRBV7-9 with TRBJ2-3, with 8 bases matching TRBD2. The ends lost 5 bases at V and 2 bases at J; junction bases unmatched: 6. Germline V gene lookup returns CDR1 SEHNR and CDR2 FQNEAQ (reference sequence). The CDR3 has 15 residues. CDR3 sequence reads: CASSPRGGYTDTQYF. In DNA form, the CDR3 reads TGTGCCAGCAGCCCACGGGGGGGGTACACAGATACGCAGTATTTT. Filled out from reference TRBV7-9 and TRBJ2-3, the complete variable domain reads DTGVSQNPRHKITKRGQNVTFRCDPISEHNRLYWYRQTLGQGPEFLTYFQNEAQLEKSRLLSDRFSAERPKGSFSTLEIQRTEQGDSAMYLCASSPRGGYTDTQYFGPGTRLTVL.

The chain is built from TRBV29-1 and TRBJ1-5; a weak D match, TRBD1 (5 bases). Germline CDR1 is SQVTM and CDR2 is ANQGSEA. The germline V and J ends were trimmed by 8 bases and 7 bases, with 15 bases remaining between them. The CDR3 totals 12 residues. CDR3 sequence: CSTPARGQPQHF. CDR3 sequence (DNA): TGCAGCACTCCGGCAAGGGGACAGCCCCAGCATTTT.

This clonotype was observed a handful of times. J is TRBJ2-7 and V is TRBV5-6; 9 bases line up with TRBD1. Unmatched junction bases numbered 7, after V lost 4 bases and J lost 2 bases. Per germline, CDR1 SGHDT and CDR2 YYEEEE. The CDR3 extends over 15 amino acids. The CDR3 nucleotides read TGTGCCAGCAGCCCGACAGGGGGTAGGGCCTACGAGCAGTACGTC. Its translation is CASSPTGGRAYEQYV.

This clonotype was found a few times. The V and J genes are TRBV12-3 or TRBV12-4 and TRBJ2-3; 7 bases match TRBD2. The CDR3 has 16 amino acids. Germline trimming cut 5 bases from V and 0 bases from J; bases unmatched to any gene: 8. In nucleotides, the CDR3 is TGTGCCAGCAGTACCCGTTCTAGCGGAAGCACAGATACGCAGTATTTT. This gives the protein CASSTRSSGSTDTQYF.

The table lists this clonotype with many counts. A read error may account for a junction end that differs from germline. The V gene is TRBV5-1, the J gene TRBJ1-6; possible D gene TRBD1, 6 bases. The CDR3 consists of 13 residues. Germline V CDR1 and CDR2: SGHRS, YFSETQ. As DNA, the CDR3 is TGTGCCAGCAGCTTAGGGGGTTATTCACCCCTCCACTTT. It is translated as CASSLGGYSPLHF.

The chain recombines TRBV10-3 with TRBJ2-2; 8 bases are shared with TRBD2. Germline CDR1 and CDR2: ENHRY and SYGVKD. The CDR3 spans 15 residues. V shed 5 bases, J shed 7 bases, and the junction held 9 bases outside the gene matches. In nucleotides, the CDR3 is TGTGCCATCAGTACGGGAGCGGGGGTGAGCGGGGAGCTGTTTTTT. Translating it yields CAISTGAGVSGELFF.

The chain uses TRBV11-2 and TRBJ2-7; the D gene is possibly TRBD1 (6 bases). V was trimmed by 5 bases and J by 0 bases, leaving 14 bases between them. Germline CDR1 SGHAT, CDR2 FQNNGV. CDR3 size: 15 residues. DNA of the CDR3: TGTGCCAGCAGCGACCGGGACACCCTCTCCTACGAGCAGTACGTC. Translation: CASSDRDTLSYEQYV.

A few counts support this clonotype. V and J are TRBV5-1 and TRBJ2-7; D is possibly TRBD1 (6 bases). Looked up from germline, CDR1 is SGHRS and CDR2 is YFSETQ. The ends were cut back, 2 bases at V and 5 bases at J, with 14 bases in the middle. The CDR3 is 14 amino acids. The CDR3 reads CASSLQGAFDEQYF. CDR3 in DNA: TGCGCCAGCAGCTTACAGGGCGCTTTTGACGAGCAGTACTTC.

This chain links TRBV12-3 or TRBV12-4 with TRBJ1-5; 7 positions agree with TRBD1. V shed 7 bases and J 4 bases; nucleotides not matched to a gene: 10. This CDR3 is built from 15 residues. The CDR3 sequence is CASKDRDRENQPQHF. In DNA form, the CDR3 reads TGTGCCAGCAAAGACCGGGACAGAGAAAATCAGCCCCAGCATTTT.